The 7 T cell receptor beta chains listed next were all sequenced from one sample in a study of CD8+ T cells in alopecia areata. Extracted RNA was reverse transcribed, and the resulting cDNA served as sequencing template. TCRdb keeps only in-frame clones here, not all; method: immunoSEQ multiplex PCR. This table holds under 65,000 clones, about 44% found once. Sequenced input: NKG2D-low CD8+ T cells sorted from blood. Receptor source: a human donor with alopecia areata.

The count of this clone is one. V and J are TRBV9 and TRBJ1-1; a possible D gene is TRBD1 (6 bases). The CDR3 covers 14 residues. V dropped 0 bases and J dropped 4 bases, with 10 bases sitting between them. Germline assignment: CDR1 SGDLS and CDR2 YYNGEE. CDR3 DNA: TGTGCCAGCAGCGTAGGAGGGGGTGGCACTGAAGCTTTCTTT. It specifies CASSVGGGGTEAFF.

The chain carries TRBV4-3 and TRBJ2-7, with D uncertain. V was shortened by 0 bases and J by 1 base, with 10 bases between the two germline ends. The CDR3 totals 15 residues. Per the germline V gene, CDR1 is LGHNA and CDR2 is YSLEER. This CDR3 is CASSQDNTASYEQYF. The CDR3 DNA reads as TGCGCCAGCAGCCAAGATAACACAGCATCCTACGAGCAGTACTTC.

This clone was observed a few times. The chain recombines TRBV28 with TRBJ1-5; D perhaps matches TRBD1 (5 bases). This CDR3 region has 16 residues. V was clipped by 2 bases and J by 7 bases, with 18 bases between them. In germline, CDR1 is MDHEN, CDR2 SYDVKM. The DNA for the CDR3 is TGTGCCAGCAGTTTAGACGGGGGAGGGATGGAACAGCCCCAGCATTTT. This encodes CASSLDGGGMEQPQHF.

The chain is built from TRBV2 and TRBJ2-3; 8 nucleotides match TRBD2. Germline CDR1 SNHLY, CDR2 FYNNEI. The CDR3 loop spans 15 amino acids. Trimming cost V 3 bases and J 6 bases; bases outside gene matches: 8. CDR3 sequence reads: CASSDPAGATDTQYF. The CDR3 bases are TGTGCCAGCAGTGATCCAGCGGGAGCGACGGATACGCAGTATTTT.

This clone occurred a few times. This chain uses TRBV6-6 with TRBJ2-1; perhaps TRBD1 as D (7 bases). Germline V CDR1 and CDR2: MNHNY, SVGAGI (reference sequence). V was cut by 3 bases and J by 7 bases, with 16 bases left in between. The CDR3 has 15 amino acids. The CDR3 loop is CASSYKTGRSNEQFF. In DNA form, the CDR3 reads TGTGCCAGCAGTTATAAGACAGGGAGGTCAAATGAGCAGTTCTTC.

Only a few counts were recorded for this clone. The rearrangement links TRBV29-1 to TRBJ2-7; D remains unclear. The CDR3 covers 11 residues. The germline V and J ends were trimmed by 3 bases and 1 base, with 4 bases remaining between them. Germline-derived CDR1 and CDR2 are SQVTM and ANQGSEA. The CDR3 reads CSVEGSYEQYF. Written as DNA, the CDR3 is TGCAGCGTTGAGGGGTCCTACGAGCAGTACTTC.

The chain recombines TRBV15 with TRBJ2-7, with TRBD2 matching over 9 bases. Germline CDR1 is LNHNV and CDR2 is YYDKDF (reference sequence). There are 15 residues in the CDR3. Unmatched junction bases numbered 5, after V lost 5 bases and J lost 0 bases. The CDR3 loop reads CATSPPSGASYEQYF. Here the CDR3 DNA reads TGTGCCACCAGCCCCCCTAGCGGGGCCTCCTACGAGCAGTACTTC.